The entry that follows covers one TCR beta chain sequence. The data are from a study of PD-L1 blockade in urothelial cancer. On the study more broadly: In terms of prior chemotherapy, patients had received 0 to 3 regimens. Once treatment had started, blood was analyzed at 3 weeks (second dose) and again at 6 weeks.

Templates that were synthetic TCR analogs were spiked into each PCR. Produced via immunoSEQ multiplex PCR; TCRdb's table is partial and in-frame only. The data show tens of thousands of clones, 84% seen once. Described time point: pretreatment peripheral blood. Per the germline V gene, CDR1 is LGHNT and CDR2 is FRNRAP. V gave up 6 bases and J gave up 4 bases; unmatched junction bases: 3. The CDR3 is 14 amino acids. The TCR originated in a man in his 60s with urothelial cancer. The specimen comprised PBMCs, sampled around atezolizumab (anti-PD-L1) treatment. The genes are TRBV12-5 and TRBJ2-1; 10 bases are shared with TRBD1. This CDR3 reads CASGPGQGYNEQFF. The CDR3 coding sequence is TGTGCTAGTGGCCCGGGACAGGGGTACAATGAGCAGTTCTTC.